The present entry profiles one TCR beta chain with its context. Its matching antigen is unknown. Data came from immunoSEQ multiplex PCR; TCRdb stores just in-frame clones and leaves some out. The sample carries 120,000 to 150,000 clones, about 92% recorded once. The germline CDR1 and CDR2 sequences are KGHSH and LQKENI. This CDR3 comprises 14 residues. V shed 3 bases and J shed 0 bases, with 8 bases lying between them. The sample comes from a study of T cell responses to AZD1222 COVID-19 vaccine. General observations from the study: CD4 TCRs linked to vaccination spanned spike, dominating at 160-218 and 743-854.

Material: peripheral blood, obtained on day 0 of AZD1222 vaccination. The chain uses TRBV18 and TRBJ1-1, with no clear D. The TCR originated in an adult in good health. The CDR3 protein is CASSPGEVNTEAFF. In nucleotides, the CDR3 is TGTGCCAGCTCACCCGGGGAGGTGAACACTGAAGCTTTCTTT. The full variable domain, in which reference TRBV18 and TRBJ1-1 provide the parts outside the CDR3, is NAGVMQNPRHLVRRRGQEARLRCSPMKGHSHVYWYRQLPEEGLKFMVYLQKENIIDESGMPKERFSAEFPKEGPSILRIQQVVRGDSAAYFCASSPGEVNTEAFFGQGTRLTVV.